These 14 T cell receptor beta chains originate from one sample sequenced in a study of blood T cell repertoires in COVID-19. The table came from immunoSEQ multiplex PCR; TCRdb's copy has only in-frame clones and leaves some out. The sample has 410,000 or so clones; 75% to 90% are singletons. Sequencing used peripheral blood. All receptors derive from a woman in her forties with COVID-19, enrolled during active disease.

The DNA of the CDR3 is TGCGCCAGCAGCCGGTCCGCACTGAATTCACCCCTCCACTTT. It translates to CASSRSALNSPLHF. This chain joins TRBV4-3 and TRBJ1-6; D not resolved. Germline loops: CDR1 LGHNA, CDR2 YSLEER. This CDR3 region has 14 residues. V was shortened by 4 bases and J by 7 bases, with 11 bases between the two germline ends.

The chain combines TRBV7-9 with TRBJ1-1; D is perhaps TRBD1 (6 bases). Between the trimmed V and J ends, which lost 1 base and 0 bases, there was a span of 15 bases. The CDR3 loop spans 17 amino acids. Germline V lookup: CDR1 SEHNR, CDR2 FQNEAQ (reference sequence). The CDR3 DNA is TGTGCCAGCAGCTTAGGCCGGGACACCTTCATGAACACTGAAGCTTTCTTT. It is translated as CASSLGRDTFMNTEAFF.

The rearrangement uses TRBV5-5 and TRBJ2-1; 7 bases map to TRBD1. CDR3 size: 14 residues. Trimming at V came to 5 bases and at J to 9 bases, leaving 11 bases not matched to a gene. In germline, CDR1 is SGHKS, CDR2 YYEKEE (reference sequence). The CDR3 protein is CASSGGQPLLEQFF. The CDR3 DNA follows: TGTGCCAGCAGTGGGGGACAGCCATTGCTTGAGCAGTTCTTC.

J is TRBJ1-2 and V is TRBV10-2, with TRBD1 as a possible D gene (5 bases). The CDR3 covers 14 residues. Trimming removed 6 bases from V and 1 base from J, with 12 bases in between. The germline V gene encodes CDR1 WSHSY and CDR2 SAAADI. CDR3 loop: CASRGTQVNYGYTF. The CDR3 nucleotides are TGCGCCAGCAGGGGCACACAGGTTAACTATGGCTACACCTTC.

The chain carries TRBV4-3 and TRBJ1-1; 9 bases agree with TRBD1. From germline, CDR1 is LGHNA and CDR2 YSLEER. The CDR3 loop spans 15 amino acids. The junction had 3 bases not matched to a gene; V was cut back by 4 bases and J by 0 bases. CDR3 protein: CASSRGDRVNTEAFF. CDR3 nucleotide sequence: TGCGCCAGCAGCCGCGGGGACAGGGTGAACACTGAAGCTTTCTTT.

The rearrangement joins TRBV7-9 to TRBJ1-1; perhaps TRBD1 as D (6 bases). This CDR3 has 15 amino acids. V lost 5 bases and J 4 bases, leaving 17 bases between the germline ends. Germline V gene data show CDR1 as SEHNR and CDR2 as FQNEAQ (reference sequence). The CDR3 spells CASSLGGAPATEAFF. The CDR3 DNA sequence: TGTGCCAGCAGCCTCGGGGGGGCCCCGGCCACTGAAGCTTTCTTT.

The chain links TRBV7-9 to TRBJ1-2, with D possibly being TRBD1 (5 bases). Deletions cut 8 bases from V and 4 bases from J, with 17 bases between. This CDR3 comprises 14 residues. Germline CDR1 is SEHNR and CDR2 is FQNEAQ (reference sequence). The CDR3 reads CASHARGSTYGYTF. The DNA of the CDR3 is TGTGCCAGCCACGCACGGGGGAGCACCTATGGCTACACCTTC.

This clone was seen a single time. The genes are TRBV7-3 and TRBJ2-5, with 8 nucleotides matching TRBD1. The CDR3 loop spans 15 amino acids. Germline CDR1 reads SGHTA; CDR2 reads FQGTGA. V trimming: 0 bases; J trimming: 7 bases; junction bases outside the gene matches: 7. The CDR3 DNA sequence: TGTGCCAGCAGCTTAACGCCGGGACAGGTGGGGACCCAGTACTTC. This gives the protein CASSLTPGQVGTQYF.

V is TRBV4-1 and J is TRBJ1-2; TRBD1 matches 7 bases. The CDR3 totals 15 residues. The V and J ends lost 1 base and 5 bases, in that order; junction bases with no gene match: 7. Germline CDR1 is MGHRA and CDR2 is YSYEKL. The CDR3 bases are TGCGCCAGCAGCCAAGCGGGGACAGTTCGGTATGGCTACACCTTC. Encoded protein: CASSQAGTVRYGYTF.

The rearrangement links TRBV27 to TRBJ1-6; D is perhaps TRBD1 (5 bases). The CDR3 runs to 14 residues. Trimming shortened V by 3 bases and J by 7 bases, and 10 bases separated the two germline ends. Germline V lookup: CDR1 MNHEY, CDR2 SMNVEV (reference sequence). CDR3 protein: CASSFREGNSPLHF. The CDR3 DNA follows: TGTGCCAGCAGTTTCAGGGAGGGGAATTCACCCCTCCACTTT.

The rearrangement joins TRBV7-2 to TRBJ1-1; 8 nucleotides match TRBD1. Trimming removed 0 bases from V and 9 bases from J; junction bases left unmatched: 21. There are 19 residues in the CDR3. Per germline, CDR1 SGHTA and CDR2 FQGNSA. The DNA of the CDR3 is TGTGCCAGCAGCTTAGCGTTATCAGGAACAGGGGGAAAACCCCTGAAAGCTTTCTTT. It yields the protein CASSLALSGTGGKPLKAFF.

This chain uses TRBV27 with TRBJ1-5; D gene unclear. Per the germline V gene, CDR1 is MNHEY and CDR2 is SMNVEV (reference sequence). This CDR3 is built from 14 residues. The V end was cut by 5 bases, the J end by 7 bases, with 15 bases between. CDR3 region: CASSDLGAGQPQHF. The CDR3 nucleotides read TGTGCCAGCAGTGACTTAGGCGCGGGGCAGCCCCAGCATTTT.

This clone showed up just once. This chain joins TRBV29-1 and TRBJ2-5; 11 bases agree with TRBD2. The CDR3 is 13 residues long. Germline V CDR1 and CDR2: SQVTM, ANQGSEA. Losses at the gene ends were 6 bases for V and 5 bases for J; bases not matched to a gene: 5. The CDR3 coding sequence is TGCAGCGTCCCGAGGACTAGCGGGGAGACCCAGTACTTC. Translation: CSVPRTSGETQYF.

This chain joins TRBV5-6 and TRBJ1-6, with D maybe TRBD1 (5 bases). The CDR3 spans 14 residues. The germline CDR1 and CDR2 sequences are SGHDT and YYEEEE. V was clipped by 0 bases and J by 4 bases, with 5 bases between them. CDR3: CASSLGQYNSPLHF. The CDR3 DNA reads TGTGCCAGCAGCTTGGGACAGTATAATTCACCCCTCCACTTT.